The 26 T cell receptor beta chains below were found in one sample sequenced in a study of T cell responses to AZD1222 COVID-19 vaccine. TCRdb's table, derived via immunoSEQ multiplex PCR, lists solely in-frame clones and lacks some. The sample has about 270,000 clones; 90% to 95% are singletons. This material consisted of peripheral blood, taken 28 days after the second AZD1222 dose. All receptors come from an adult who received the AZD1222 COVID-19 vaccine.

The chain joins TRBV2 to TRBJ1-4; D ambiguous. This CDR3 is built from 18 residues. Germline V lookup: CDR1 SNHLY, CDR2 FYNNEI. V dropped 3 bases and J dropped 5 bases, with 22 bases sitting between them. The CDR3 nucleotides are TGTGCCAGCAGTGAGGGTAGATACGCCGGGTCCGCCAATGAAAAACTGTTTTTT. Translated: CASSEGRYAGSANEKLFF. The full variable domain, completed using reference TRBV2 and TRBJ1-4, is EPEVTQTPSHQVTQMGQEVILRCVPISNHLYFYWYRQILGQKVEFLVSFYNNEISEKSEIFDDQFSVERPDGSNFTLKIRSTKLEDSAMYFCASSEGRYAGSANEKLFFGSGTQLSVL.

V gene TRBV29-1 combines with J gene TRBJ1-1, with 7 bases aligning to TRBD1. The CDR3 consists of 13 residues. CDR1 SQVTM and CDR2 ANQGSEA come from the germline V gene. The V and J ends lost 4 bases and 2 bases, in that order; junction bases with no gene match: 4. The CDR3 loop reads CSVGDRRNTEAFF. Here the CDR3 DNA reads TGCAGCGTTGGGGACAGACGAAACACTGAAGCTTTCTTT.

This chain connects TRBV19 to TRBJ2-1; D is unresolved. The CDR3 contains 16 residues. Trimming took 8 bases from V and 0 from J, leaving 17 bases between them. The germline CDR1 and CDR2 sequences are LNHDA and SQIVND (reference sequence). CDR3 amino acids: CASSGFKSSSYNEQFF. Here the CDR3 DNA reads TGTGCCAGTTCTGGGTTTAAATCTTCCTCCTACAATGAGCAGTTCTTC.

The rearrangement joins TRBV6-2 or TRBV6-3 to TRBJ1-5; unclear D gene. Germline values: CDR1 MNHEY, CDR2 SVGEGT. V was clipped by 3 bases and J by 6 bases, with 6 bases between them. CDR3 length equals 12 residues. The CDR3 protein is CASSYPSQPQHF. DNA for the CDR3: TGTGCCAGCAGTTATCCCAGTCAGCCCCAGCATTTT.

The DNA of the CDR3 is TGTGCCAGCAGTTACTTGGGAAGCAATCAGCCCCAGCATTTT. Its translation: CASSYLGSNQPQHF. The genes are TRBV6-6 and TRBJ1-5; D gene uncertain. V gave up 1 base and J gave up 1 base, with 5 bases separating them. Germline V gene data show CDR1 as MNHNY and CDR2 as SVGAGI (reference sequence). The CDR3 totals 14 residues.

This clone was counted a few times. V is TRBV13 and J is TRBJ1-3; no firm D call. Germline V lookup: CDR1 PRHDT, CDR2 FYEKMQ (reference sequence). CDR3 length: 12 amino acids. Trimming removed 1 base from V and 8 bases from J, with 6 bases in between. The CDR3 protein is CASSLAGYTIYF. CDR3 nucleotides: TGTGCCAGCAGCTTAGCTGGTTACACCATATATTTT. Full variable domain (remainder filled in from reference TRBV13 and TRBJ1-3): AAGVIQSPRHLIKEKRETATLKCYPIPRHDTVYWYQQGPGQDPQFLISFYEKMQSDKGSIPDRFSAQQFSDYHSELNMSSLELGDSALYFCASSLAGYTIYFGEGSWLTVV.

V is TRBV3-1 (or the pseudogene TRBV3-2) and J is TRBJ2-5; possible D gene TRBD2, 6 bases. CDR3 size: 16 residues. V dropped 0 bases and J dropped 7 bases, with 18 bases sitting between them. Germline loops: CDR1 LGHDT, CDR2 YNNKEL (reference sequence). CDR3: CASSQDVDKRAGTQYF. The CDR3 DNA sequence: TGTGCCAGCAGCCAAGATGTAGATAAGCGGGCTGGGACCCAGTACTTC.

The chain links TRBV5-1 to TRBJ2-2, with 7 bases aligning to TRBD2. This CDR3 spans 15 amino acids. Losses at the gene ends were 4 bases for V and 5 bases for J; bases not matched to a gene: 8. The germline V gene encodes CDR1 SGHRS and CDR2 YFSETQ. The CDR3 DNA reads TGCGCCAGCAGCCCCAGACTAGCCGAGACCGGGGAGCTGTTTTTT. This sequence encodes CASSPRLAETGELFF. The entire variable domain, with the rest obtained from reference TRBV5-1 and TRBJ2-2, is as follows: KAGVTQTPRYLIKTRGQQVTLSCSPISGHRSVSWYQQTPGQGLQFLFEYFSETQRNKGNFPGRFSGRQFSNSRSEMNVSTLELGDSALYLCASSPRLAETGELFFGEGSRLTVL.

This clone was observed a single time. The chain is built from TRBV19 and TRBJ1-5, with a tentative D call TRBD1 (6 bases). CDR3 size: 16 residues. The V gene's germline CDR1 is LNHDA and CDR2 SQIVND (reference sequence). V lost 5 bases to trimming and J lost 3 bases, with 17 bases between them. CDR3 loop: CASSQGPRANNQPQHF. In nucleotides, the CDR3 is TGTGCCAGTAGTCAGGGGCCCAGAGCAAACAATCAGCCCCAGCATTTT. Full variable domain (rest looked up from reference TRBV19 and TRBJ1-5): DGGITQSPKYLFRKEGQNVTLSCEQNLNHDAMYWYRQDPGQGLRLIYYSQIVNDFQKGDIAEGYSVSREKKESFPLTVTSAQKNPTAFYLCASSQGPRANNQPQHFGDGTRLSIL.

The CDR3 region has the DNA TGTGCCATCAGTGAGTCTTGGGGAGGGAGCAATGAGCAGTTCTTC. It encodes CAISESWGGSNEQFF. This chain connects TRBV10-3 to TRBJ2-1; 7 bases match TRBD2. J lost 6 bases, V lost 0 bases, and 5 bases had no gene match. The CDR3 loop spans 15 amino acids. The V gene's germline CDR1 is ENHRY and CDR2 SYGVKD.

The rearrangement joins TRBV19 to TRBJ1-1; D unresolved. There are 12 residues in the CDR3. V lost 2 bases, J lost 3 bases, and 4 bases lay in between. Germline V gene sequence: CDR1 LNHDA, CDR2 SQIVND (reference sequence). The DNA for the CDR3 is TGTGCCAGTAGTATAATGGACACTGAAGCTTTCTTT. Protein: CASSIMDTEAFF. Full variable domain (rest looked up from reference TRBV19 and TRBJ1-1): DGGITQSPKYLFRKEGQNVTLSCEQNLNHDAMYWYRQDPGQGLRLIYYSQIVNDFQKGDIAEGYSVSREKKESFPLTVTSAQKNPTAFYLCASSIMDTEAFFGQGTRLTVV.

The CDR3 nucleotides read TGTGCCAGCAGTTACTCGGGACAGGGTAATTCACCCCTCCACTTT. Protein product: CASSYSGQGNSPLHF. V usage is TRBV6-5 and J usage is TRBJ1-6; TRBD1 agrees at 9 bases. V dropped 0 bases and J dropped 6; count of bases not matched to a gene: 0. This CDR3 has 15 residues. From germline, CDR1 is MNHEY and CDR2 SVGAGI.

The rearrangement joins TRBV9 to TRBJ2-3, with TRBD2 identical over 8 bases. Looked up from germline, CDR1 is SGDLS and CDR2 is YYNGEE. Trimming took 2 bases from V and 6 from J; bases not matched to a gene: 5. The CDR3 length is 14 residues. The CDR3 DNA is TGTGCCAGCAGCGTTAGCGGGATCAGGGATACGCAGTATTTT. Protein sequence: CASSVSGIRDTQYF.

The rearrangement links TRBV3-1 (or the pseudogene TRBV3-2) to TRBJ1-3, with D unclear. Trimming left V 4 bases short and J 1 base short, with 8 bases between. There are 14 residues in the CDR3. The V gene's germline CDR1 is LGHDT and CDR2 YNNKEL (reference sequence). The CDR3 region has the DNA TGTGCCAGCAGCCTACAAGGATCTGGAAACACCATATATTTT. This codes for CASSLQGSGNTIYF.

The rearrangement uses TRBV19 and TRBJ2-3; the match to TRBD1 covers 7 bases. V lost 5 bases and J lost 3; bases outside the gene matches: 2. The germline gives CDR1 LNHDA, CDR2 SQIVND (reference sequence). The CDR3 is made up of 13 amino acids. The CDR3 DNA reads TGTGCCAGTAGTCAACAGGGGACAGATACGCAGTATTTT. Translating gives CASSQQGTDTQYF.

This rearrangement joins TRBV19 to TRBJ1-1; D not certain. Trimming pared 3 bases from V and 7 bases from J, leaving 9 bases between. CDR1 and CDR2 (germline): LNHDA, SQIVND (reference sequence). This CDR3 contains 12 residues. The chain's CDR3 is CASSIGSLEAFF. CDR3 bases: TGTGCCAGTAGTATTGGGTCCCTTGAAGCTTTCTTT.

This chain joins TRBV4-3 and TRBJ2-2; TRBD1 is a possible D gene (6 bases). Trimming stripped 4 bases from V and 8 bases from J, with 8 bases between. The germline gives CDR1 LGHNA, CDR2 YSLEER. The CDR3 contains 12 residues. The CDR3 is CASSPDRGELFF. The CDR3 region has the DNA TGCGCCAGCAGCCCCGACAGGGGGGAGCTGTTTTTT.

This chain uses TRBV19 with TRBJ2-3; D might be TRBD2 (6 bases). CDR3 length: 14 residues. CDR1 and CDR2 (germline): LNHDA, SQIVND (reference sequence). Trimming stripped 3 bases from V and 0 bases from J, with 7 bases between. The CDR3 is CASSIRGSTDTQYF. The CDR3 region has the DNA TGTGCCAGTAGTATTCGGGGGAGCACAGATACGCAGTATTTT. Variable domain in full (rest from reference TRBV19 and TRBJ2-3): DGGITQSPKYLFRKEGQNVTLSCEQNLNHDAMYWYRQDPGQGLRLIYYSQIVNDFQKGDIAEGYSVSREKKESFPLTVTSAQKNPTAFYLCASSIRGSTDTQYFGPGTRLTVL.

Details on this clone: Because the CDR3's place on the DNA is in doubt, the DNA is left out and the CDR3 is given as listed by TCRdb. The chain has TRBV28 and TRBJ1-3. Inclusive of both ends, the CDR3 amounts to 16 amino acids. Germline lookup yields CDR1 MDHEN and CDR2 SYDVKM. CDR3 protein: CASSFLAGLTGNTIYF.

CDR3 in DNA: TGCGCCAGCAGCCCCCATGGATTAGCCAAAAACATTCAGTACTTC. It translates to CASSPHGLAKNIQYF. The genes are TRBV4-1 and TRBJ2-4, with unresolved D. V lost 4 bases and J lost 0, with 10 bases in between. From germline, CDR1 is MGHRA and CDR2 YSYEKL. The CDR3 sequence is 15 residues long.

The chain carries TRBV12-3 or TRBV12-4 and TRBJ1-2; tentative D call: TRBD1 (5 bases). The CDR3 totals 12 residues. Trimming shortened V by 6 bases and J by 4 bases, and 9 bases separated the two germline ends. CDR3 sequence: CASSDRTYGYTF. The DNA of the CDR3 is TGTGCCAGCAGCGACAGAACCTATGGCTACACCTTC.

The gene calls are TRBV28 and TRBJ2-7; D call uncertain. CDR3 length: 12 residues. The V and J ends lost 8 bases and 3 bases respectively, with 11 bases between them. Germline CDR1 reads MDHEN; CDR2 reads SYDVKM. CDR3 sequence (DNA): TGTGCCAGCCTCTCCGGCGGCTACGAGCAGTACTTC. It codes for CASLSGGYEQYF.

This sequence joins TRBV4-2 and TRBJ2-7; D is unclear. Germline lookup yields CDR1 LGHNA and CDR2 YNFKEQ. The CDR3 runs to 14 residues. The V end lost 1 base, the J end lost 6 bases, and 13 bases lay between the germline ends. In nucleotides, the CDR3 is TGTGCCAGCAGCCAAGTGTCCTCCGGCGGCGAGCAGTACTTC. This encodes CASSQVSSGGEQYF.

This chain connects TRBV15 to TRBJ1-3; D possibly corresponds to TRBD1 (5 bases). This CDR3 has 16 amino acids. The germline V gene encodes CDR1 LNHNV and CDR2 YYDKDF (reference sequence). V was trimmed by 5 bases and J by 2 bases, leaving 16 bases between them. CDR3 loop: CATSLEQGSTGNTIYF. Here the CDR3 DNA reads TGTGCCACCAGCCTTGAGCAGGGAAGTACTGGAAACACCATATATTTT.

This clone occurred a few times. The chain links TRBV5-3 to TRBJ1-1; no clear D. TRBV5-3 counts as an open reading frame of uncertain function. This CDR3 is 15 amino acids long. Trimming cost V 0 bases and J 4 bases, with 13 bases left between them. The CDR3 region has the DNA TGTGCCAGAAGCTTGGAGGTAGGAGGGCTCACTGAAGCTTTCTTT. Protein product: CARSLEVGGLTEAFF.

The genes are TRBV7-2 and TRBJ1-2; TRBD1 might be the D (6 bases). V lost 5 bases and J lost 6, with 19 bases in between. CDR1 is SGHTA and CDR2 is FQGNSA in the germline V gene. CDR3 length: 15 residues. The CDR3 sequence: CASSLRDTGSNGYTF. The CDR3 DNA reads TGTGCCAGCAGCCTCCGGGACACGGGGAGTAATGGCTACACCTTC.